This T cell receptor beta chain was profiled in a study of a mutant IDH1 vaccine in newly diagnosed glioma. Study background: Commencement of vaccination occurred 4-6 weeks following radiotherapy alone, or concurrently with temozolomide cycles.

Turning to this clone: Its antigen is not identified.

As for time point: week 5, during vaccination. Doses consisted of 300 ug of mutant IDH1 20-mer peptide each, paired with topical imiquimod. The germline gives CDR1 MGHRA, CDR2 YSYEKL. V dropped 4 bases and J dropped 2 bases, with 14 bases sitting between them. This CDR3 region has 15 residues. Only in-frame clones appear in the TCRdb table, and some are missing; sequencing was by immunoSEQ multiplex PCR. Seen here are 9,500 to 14,000 clones, about nine tenths observed once, and the top ten hold under 7.5%. This receptor was identified in a middle-aged woman with glioma. Some clones in this sample may be carry-over from other donors' samples. The source material was PBMCs, sampled from a glioma patient whose treatment included an IDH1 peptide vaccine. The V and J genes are TRBV4-1 and TRBJ1-1; the D is unclear. CDR3 nucleotides: TGCGCCAGCAGCCTCTACAGCTCTCGTAACACTGAAGCTTTCTTT. Its translation: CASSLYSSRNTEAFF.